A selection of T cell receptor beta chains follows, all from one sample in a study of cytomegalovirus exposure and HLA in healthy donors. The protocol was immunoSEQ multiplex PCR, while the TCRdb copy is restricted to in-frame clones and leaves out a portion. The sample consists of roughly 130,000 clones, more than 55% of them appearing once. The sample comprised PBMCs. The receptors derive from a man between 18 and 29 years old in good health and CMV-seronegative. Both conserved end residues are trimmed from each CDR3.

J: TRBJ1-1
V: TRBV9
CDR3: ASSAPPGGTLEAF

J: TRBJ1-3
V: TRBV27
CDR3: ASRRGGQSSGNTIY

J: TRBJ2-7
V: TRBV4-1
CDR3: ASSPVEGTSGTVYEQY

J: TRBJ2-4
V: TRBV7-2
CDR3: ASSPQALAKNIQY

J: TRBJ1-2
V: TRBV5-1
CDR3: ASSQGQGNGYT

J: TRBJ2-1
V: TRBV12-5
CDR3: ASGSGGRVEQF

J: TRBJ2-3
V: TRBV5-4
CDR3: ASSFGGQGTDTQY

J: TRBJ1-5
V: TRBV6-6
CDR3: ASNRDRKNQPQH

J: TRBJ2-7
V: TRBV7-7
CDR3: ASAPALAEPYEQY

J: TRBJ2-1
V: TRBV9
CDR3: ASSVGSSGRLYNEQF

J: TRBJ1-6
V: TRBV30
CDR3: AWSVYQGRRPPLH